This TCR beta chain was recorded in a study of Ad26.COV2.S vaccination and SARS-CoV-2 variants. This sample's treatment: about 20 received Ad26.COV2.S at low or high dose, single or two shots; about 5 received placebo; per-sample allocation not given. On day 63 after the first injection, vaccine and placebo recipients gave samples. The table came from immunoSEQ multiplex PCR; TCRdb's copy has only in-frame clones and leaves some out. Among around 310,000 clones listed, roughly 90% were seen once. There are 12 residues in the CDR3. Germline V gives CDR1 SGHVS, CDR2 FQNEAQ. V lost 5 bases and J lost 3, with 5 bases in between. On this clone itself: The antigen is unknown.

General study points: The study found higher spike-specific TCR breadth in vaccine than placebo recipients. Total T cell responses, in the TCR breadth and depth analyses, may have been underestimated. Reported findings describe substantial breadth in spike-specific CD8+ and CD4+ T cell responses following vaccination.

The source of this sequence is a person aged 18 to 65 who received the Ad26.COV2.S COVID-19 vaccine or a placebo. This specimen was peripheral blood, taken in a trial of Ad26.COV2.S vaccine versus placebo. The V gene is TRBV7-8, the J gene TRBJ1-3; D gene uncertain. CDR3 protein: CASSPSGNTIYF. The CDR3 coding sequence is TGTGCCAGCAGCCCCAGTGGAAACACCATATATTTT.